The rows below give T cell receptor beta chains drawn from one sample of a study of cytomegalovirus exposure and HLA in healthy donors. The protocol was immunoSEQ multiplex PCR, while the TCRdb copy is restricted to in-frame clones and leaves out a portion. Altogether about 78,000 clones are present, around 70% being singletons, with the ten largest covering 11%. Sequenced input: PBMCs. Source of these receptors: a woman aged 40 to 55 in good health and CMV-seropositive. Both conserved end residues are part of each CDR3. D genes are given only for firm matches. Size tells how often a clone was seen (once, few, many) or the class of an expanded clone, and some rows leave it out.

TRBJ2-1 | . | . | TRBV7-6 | CASTYGNEQFF | TGTGCCAGCACCTACGGTAATGAGCAGTTCTTC
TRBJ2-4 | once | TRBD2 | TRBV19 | CASSIGGDAGDIQYF | TGTGCCAGTAGTATTGGGGGGGACGCGGGGGACATTCAGTACTTC
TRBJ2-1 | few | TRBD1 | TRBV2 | CASSHWTGTYGNEQFF | TGTGCCAGCAGCCACTGGACAGGCACCTATGGGAATGAGCAGTTCTTC
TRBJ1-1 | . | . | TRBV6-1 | CASTLYGGKNTEAFF | TGTGCCAGCACCCTCTATGGGGGCAAGAACACTGAAGCTTTCTTT
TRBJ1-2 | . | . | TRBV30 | CAWAPSHYGYTF | TGTGCCTGGGCACCCAGTCACTATGGCTACACCTTC
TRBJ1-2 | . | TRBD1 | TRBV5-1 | CASSYGQGGGYTF | TGCGCCAGCAGCTATGGACAGGGTGGTGGCTACACCTTC
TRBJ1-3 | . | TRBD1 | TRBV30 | CASALKGQGAFSGNTIYF | TGTGCCTCGGCGTTAAAGGGACAGGGGGCGTTCTCTGGAAACACCATATATTTT
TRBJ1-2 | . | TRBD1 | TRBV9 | CASSVESGQGDGYTF | TGTGCCAGCAGCGTAGAGTCTGGACAGGGGGATGGCTACACCTTC
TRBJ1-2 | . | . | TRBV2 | CASSVIGRGGYTF | TGTGCCAGCAGTGTAATAGGGAGGGGTGGCTACACCTTC
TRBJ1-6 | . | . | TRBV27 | CASSRPDRNSPLHF | TGTGCCAGCAGTCGCCCGGACAGAAATTCACCCCTCCACTTT
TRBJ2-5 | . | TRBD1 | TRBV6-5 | CASSPLTGLETQYF | TGTGCCAGCAGTCCACTGACAGGGTTAGAGACCCAGTACTTC
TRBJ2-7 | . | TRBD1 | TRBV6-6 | CASSPGQGAVRGQYF | TGTGCCAGCAGCCCAGGACAGGGGGCGGTTCGGGGCCAGTACTTC
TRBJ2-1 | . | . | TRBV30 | CAWTLDRTPPLENEQFF | TGTGCCTGGACACTAGACCGGACGCCTCCGCTTGAAAATGAGCAGTTCTTC
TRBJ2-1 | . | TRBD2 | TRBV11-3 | CASSSNLAGGRGDEQFF | TGTGCCAGCAGCTCCAACCTAGCGGGAGGGCGAGGGGATGAGCAGTTCTTC
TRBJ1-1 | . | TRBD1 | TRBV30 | CAWDTLRTGIAFF | TGTGCCTGGGACACCCTTCGGACAGGGATAGCTTTCTTT
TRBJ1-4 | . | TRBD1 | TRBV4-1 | CASSQGTGGRATNEKLFF | TGCGCCAGCAGCCAAGGGACAGGGGGCCGAGCAACTAATGAAAAACTGTTTTTT
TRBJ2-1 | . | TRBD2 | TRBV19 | CASTHERGYNEQFF | TGTGCCAGCACTCATGAGCGGGGGTACAATGAGCAGTTCTTC
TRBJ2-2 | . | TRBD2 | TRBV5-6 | CASSLYGTSDTGELFF | TGTGCCAGCAGCTTGTATGGGACTAGCGACACCGGGGAGCTGTTTTTT
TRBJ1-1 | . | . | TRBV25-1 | CASSDPRVGNAEAFF | TGTGCCAGCAGTGACCCTCGAGTCGGGAACGCTGAAGCTTTCTTT
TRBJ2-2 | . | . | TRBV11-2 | CASSLALGNPGELFF | TGTGCCAGCAGCTTAGCACTAGGGAATCCCGGGGAGCTGTTTTTT
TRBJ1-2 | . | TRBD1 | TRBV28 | CASSYRDRVVYTF | TGTGCCAGCAGTTACCGGGACAGGGTGGTGTACACCTTC
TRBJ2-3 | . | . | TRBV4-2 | CASSQVLAGGTDTQYF | TGTGCCAGCAGCCAAGTTCTTGCAGGGGGCACAGATACGCAGTATTTT
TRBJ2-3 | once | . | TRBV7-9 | CASSLEGDTQYF | TGTGCCAGCAGCTTAGAGGGGGATACGCAGTATTTT
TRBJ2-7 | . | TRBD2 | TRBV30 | CAWSAQELRGGYEQYF | TGTGCCTGGAGTGCCCAAGAACTAAGGGGAGGGTACGAGCAGTACTTC
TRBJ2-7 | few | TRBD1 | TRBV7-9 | CASSPQITGGSYEQYF | TGTGCCAGCAGCCCCCAAATTACAGGGGGTAGCTACGAGCAGTACTTC
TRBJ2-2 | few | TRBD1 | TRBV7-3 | CASSPGQGWTGELFF | TGTGCCAGCAGCCCGGGACAGGGATGGACCGGGGAGCTGTTTTTT
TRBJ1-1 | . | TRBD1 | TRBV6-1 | CASRPGQGSTEAFF | TGTGCCAGCAGGCCGGGACAGGGTTCCACTGAAGCTTTCTTT
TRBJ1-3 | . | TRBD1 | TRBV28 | CASSFYRDRRSEGNTIYF | TGTGCCAGCAGCTTTTACCGGGACAGGCGATCGGAGGGAAACACCATATATTTT
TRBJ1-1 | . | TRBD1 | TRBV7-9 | CASSRTGANTEAFF | TGTGCCAGCAGCCGGACAGGAGCGAACACTGAAGCTTTCTTT
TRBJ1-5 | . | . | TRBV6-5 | CASSYSDRRQPQHF | TGTGCCAGCAGTTACTCCGACAGGAGACAGCCCCAGCATTTT
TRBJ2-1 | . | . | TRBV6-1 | CASRDRLDYNEQFF | TGTGCCAGCAGGGACCGACTAGATTACAATGAGCAGTTCTTC
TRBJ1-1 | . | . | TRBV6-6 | CASTDPGGQMNTEAFF | TGTGCCAGCACCGACCCGGGGGGGCAGATGAACACTGAAGCTTTCTTT
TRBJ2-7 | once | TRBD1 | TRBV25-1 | CASSGTGVYEQYF | TGTGCCAGCAGCGGGACAGGGGTCTACGAGCAGTACTTC
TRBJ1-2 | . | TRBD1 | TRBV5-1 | CASSLLGGHYGYTF | TGCGCCAGCAGCTTGCTAGGGGGCCACTATGGCTACACCTTC
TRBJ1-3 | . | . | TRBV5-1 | CASSPAVQTGSGNTIYF | TGCGCCAGCAGCCCGGCAGTCCAAACAGGGAGTGGAAACACCATATATTTT
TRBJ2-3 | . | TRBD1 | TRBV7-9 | CASSLTGEADTQYF | TGTGCCAGCAGCCTTACAGGGGAAGCAGATACGCAGTATTTT
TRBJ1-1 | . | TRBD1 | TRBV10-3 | CAISTGQGQAFF | TGTGCCATCAGTACTGGACAGGGCCAAGCTTTCTTT
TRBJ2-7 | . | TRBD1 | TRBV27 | CASALLGTGGQYEQYF | TGTGCCAGCGCTCTTTTGGGGACAGGGGGACAGTACGAGCAGTACTTC
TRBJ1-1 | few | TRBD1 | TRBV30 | CAWKGTVGARTEAFF | TGTGCCTGGAAGGGGACAGTGGGGGCGCGGACTGAAGCTTTCTTT
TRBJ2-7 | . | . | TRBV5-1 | CASSSLSTYEQYF | TGCGCCAGCAGCTCCCTCTCGACTTACGAGCAGTACTTC
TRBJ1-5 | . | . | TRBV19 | CASSIPRGAGNQPQHF | TGTGCCAGTAGTATACCTCGGGGGGCCGGCAATCAGCCCCAGCATTTT
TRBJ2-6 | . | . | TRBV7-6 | CASSLEGGKFFGANVLTF | TGTGCCAGCAGCTTAGAAGGGGGAAAGTTCTTTGGGGCCAACGTCCTGACTTTC
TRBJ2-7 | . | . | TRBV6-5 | CASSYSRSRLNYEQYF | TGTGCCAGCAGTTACTCAAGGAGCCGTCTTAACTACGAGCAGTACTTC
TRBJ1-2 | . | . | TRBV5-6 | CASSLNRVGYTF | TGTGCCAGCAGCTTGAACAGGGTCGGCTACACCTTC
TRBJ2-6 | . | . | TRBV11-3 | CASSFGRDSHSGANVLTF | TGTGCCAGCAGCTTTGGCAGGGACTCCCACTCTGGGGCCAACGTCCTGACTTTC